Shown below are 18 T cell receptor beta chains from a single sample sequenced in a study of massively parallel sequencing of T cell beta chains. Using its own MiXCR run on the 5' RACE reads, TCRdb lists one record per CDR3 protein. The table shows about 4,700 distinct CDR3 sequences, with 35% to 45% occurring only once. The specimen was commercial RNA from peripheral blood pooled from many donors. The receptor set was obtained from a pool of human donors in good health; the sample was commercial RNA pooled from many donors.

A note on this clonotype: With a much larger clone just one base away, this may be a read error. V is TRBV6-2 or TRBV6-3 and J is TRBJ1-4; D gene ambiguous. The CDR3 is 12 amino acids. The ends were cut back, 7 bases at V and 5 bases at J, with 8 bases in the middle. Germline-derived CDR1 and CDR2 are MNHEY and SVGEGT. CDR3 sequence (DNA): TGTGCCAGCATTCCGGGGAATGAAAAACTGTTTTTT. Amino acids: CASIPGNEKLFF.

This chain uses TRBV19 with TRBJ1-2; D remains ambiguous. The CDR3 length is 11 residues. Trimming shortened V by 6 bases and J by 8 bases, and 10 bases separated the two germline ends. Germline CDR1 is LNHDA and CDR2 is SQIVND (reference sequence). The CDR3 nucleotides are TGTGCCAGTAGAAAGGACCTAGGCTACACCTTC. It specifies CASRKDLGYTF.

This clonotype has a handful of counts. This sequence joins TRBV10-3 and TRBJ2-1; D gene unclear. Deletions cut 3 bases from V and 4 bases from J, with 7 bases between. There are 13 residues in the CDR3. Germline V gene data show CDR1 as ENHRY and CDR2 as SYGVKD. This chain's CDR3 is CAISDRVYNEQFF. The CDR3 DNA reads TGTGCCATCAGTGACCGGGTTTACAATGAGCAGTTCTTC.

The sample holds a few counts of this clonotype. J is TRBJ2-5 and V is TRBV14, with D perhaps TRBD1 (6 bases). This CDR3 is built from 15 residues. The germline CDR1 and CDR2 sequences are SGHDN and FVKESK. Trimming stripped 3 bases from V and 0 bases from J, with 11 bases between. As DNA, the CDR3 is TGTGCCAGCAGCCAGTTGGACAGTAACCAAGAGACCCAGTACTTC. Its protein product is CASSQLDSNQETQYF.

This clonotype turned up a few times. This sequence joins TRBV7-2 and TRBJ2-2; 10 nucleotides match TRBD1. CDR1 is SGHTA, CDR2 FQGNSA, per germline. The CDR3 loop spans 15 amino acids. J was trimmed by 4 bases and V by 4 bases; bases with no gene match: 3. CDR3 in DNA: TGTGCCAGCAGCTGGCGGGACAGGGGCACCGGGGAGCTGTTTTTT. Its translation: CASSWRDRGTGELFF.

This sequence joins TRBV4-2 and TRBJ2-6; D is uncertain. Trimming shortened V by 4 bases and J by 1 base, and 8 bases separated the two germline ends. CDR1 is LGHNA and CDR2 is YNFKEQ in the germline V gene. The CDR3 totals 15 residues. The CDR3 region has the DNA TGTGCCAGCAGCCCAGGCGGTTCTGGGGCCAACGTCCTGACTTTC. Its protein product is CASSPGGSGANVLTF.

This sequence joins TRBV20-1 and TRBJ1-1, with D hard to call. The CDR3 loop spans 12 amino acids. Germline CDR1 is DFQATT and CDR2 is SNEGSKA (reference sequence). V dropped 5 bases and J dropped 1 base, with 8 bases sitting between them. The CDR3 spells CSAGRTNTEAFF. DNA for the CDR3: TGCAGTGCTGGGCGAACGAACACTGAAGCTTTCTTT.

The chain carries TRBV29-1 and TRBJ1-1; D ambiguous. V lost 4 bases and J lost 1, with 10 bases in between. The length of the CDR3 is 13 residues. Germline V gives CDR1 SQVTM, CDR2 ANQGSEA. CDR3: CSVGPRANTEAFF. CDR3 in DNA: TGCAGCGTTGGGCCTCGTGCGAACACTGAAGCTTTCTTT.

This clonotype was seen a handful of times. The CDR3 DNA reads as TGTGCCAGCCATACAACCAATCAGCCCCAGCATTTT. Translated: CASHTTNQPQHF. The genes are TRBV25-1 and TRBJ1-5; D is ambiguous. CDR1 MGHDK and CDR2 SYGVNS come from the germline V gene. This CDR3 has 12 residues. V dropped 8 bases and J dropped 3 bases, with 8 bases sitting between them.

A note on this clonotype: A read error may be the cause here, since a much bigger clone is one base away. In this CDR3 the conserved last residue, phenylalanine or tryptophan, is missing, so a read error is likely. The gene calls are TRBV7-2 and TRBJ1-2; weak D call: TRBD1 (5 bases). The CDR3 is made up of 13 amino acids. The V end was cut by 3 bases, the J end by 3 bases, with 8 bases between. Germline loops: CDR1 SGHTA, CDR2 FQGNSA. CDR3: CASSFRGDYGYTL. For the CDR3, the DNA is TGTGCCAGCAGCTTTAGGGGAGACTATGGCTACACCCTC.

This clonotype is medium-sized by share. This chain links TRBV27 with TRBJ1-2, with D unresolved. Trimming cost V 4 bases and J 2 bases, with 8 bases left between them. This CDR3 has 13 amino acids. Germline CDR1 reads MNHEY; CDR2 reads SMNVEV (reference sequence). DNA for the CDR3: TGTGCCAGCAGTTGGAGGTGGAACTATGGCTACACCTTC. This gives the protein CASSWRWNYGYTF.

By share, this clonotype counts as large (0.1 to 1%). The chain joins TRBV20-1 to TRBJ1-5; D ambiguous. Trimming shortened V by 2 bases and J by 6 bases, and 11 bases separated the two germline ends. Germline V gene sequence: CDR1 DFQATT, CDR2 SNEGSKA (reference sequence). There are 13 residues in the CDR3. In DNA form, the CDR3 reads TGCAGTGCTAGAAAGGGTACGACTCAGCCCCAGCATTTT. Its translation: CSARKGTTQPQHF.

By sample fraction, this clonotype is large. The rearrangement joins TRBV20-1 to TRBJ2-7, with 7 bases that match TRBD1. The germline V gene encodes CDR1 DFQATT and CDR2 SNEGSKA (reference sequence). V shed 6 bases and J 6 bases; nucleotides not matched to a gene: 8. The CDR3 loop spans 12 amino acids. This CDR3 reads CSAERGLGEQYF. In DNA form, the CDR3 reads TGCAGTGCGGAAAGGGGGCTCGGCGAGCAGTACTTC.

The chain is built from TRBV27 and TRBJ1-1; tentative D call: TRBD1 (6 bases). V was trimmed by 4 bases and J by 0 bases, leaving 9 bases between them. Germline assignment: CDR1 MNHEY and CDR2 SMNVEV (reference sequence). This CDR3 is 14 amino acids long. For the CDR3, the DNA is TGTGCCAGCAGTTGGGGGGACATGAACACTGAAGCTTTCTTT. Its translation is CASSWGDMNTEAFF.

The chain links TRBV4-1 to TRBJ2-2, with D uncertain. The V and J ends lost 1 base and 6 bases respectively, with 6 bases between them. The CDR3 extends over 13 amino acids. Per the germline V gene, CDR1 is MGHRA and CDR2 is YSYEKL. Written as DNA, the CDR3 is TGCGCCAGCAGCCAAGCGATCTCCGGGGAGCTGTTTTTT. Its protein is CASSQAISGELFF.

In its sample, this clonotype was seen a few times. The CDR3 sequence is CASSSGTGSNQPQHF. For the CDR3, the DNA is TGTGCCAGCAGCTCTGGGACAGGGAGTAATCAGCCCCAGCATTTT. The chain recombines TRBV7-1 with TRBJ1-5; TRBD1 matches 9 bases. TRBV7-1 is an open reading frame whose function is uncertain. The CDR3 sequence is 15 residues long. Trimming took 3 bases from V and 4 from J; bases not matched to a gene: 4.

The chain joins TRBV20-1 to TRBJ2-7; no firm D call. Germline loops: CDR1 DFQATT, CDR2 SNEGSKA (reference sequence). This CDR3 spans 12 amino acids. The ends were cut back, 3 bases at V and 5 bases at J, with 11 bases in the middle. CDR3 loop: CSARSTGNEQYF. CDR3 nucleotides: TGCAGTGCTAGGAGCACGGGTAACGAGCAGTACTTC.

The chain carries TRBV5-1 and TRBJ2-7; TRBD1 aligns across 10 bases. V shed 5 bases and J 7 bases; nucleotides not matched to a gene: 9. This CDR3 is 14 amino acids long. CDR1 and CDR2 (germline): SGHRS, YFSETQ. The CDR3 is CASSSDRGIAEQYF. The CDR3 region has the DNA TGCGCCAGCAGTTCGGACAGGGGGATTGCGGAGCAGTACTTC.